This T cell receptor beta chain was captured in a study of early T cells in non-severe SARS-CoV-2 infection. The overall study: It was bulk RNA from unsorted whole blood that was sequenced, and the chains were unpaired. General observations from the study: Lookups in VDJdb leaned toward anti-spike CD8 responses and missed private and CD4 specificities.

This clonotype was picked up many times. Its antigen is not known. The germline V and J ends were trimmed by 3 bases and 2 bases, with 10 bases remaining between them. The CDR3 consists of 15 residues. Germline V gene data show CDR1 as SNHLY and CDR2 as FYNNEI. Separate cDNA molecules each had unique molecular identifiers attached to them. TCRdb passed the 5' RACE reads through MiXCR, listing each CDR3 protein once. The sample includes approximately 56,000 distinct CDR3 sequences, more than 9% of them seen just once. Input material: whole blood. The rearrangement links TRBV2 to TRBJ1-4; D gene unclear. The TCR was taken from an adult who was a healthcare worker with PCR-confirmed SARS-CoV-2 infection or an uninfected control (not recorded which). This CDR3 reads CASSEIPQTNEKLFF. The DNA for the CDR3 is TGTGCCAGCAGTGAGATCCCTCAGACTAATGAAAAACTGTTTTTT.